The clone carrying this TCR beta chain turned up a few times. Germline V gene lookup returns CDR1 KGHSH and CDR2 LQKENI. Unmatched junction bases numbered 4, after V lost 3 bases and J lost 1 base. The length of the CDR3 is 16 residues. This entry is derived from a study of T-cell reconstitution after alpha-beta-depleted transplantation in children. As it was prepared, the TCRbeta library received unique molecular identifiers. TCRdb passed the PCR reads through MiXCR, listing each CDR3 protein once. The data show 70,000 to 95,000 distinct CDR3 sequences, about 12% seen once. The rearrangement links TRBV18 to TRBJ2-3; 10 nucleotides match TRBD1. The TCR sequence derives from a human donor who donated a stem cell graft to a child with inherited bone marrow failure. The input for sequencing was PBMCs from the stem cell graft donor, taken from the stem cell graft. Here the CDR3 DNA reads TGTGCCAGCTCACCTTGGACAGGGGGGGGCACAGATACGCAGTATTTT. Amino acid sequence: CASSPWTGGGTDTQYF.